The sequence of this T cell receptor (beta chain) was determined in a study of blood T cells in healthy people across ages. The second PCR ran 7 to 11 cycles with a sample-barcoded 5' primer and J-beta primers. Each CDR3 protein gets one entry after TCRdb re-called the 5' RACE reads with MiXCR. The table has 800,000 or so distinct CDR3 sequences, 20% to 25% seen once; the top ten hold approximately 3.7%. The same sample was also studied in work on T cells of mothers and their children. That report notes: Reads obtained per mother exceeded 8.5 million TCR beta CDR3 reads, with some 3 million obtained per child.

The source is a boy younger than 18 in good health. The source material was blood.

Written as DNA, the CDR3 is TGTGCCAGCAGTTCTAGAGATCGGATAGCGGGAAGCTCCTACGAGCAGTACTTC. Its translation: CASSSRDRIAGSSYEQYF. The gene calls are TRBV28 and TRBJ2-7; 8 positions match TRBD2. CDR3 length: 18 amino acids. Germline CDR1 and CDR2: MDHEN and SYDVKM. Losses at the gene ends were 4 bases for V and 0 bases for J; bases not matched to a gene: 14.